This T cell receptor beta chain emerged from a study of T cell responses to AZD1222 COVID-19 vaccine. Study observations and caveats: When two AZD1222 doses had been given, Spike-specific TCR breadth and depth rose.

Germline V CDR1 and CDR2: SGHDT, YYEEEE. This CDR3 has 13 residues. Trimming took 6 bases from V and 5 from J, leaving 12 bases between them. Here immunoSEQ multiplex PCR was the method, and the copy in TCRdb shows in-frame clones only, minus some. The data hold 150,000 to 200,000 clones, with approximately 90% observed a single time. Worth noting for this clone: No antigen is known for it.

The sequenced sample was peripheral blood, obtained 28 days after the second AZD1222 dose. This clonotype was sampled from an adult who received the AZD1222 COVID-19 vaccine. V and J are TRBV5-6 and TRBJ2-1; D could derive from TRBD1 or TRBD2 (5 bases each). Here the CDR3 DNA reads TGTGCCAGCACCTCGGGACCGAACAATGAGCAGTTCTTC. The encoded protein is CASTSGPNNEQFF.